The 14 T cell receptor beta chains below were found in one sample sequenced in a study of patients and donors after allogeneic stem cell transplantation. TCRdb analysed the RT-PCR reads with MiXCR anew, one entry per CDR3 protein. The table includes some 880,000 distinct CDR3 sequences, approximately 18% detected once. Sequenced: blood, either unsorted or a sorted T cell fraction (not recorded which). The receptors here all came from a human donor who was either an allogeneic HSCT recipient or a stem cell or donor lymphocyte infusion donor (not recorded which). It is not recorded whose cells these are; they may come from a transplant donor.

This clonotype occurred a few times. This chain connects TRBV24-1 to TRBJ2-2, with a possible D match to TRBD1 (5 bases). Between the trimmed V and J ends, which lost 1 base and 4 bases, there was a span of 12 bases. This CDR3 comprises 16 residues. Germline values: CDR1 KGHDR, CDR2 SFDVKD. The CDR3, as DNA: TGTGCCACCAGTGATTTCGAGACAGAACCCACCGGGGAGCTGTTTTTT. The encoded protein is CATSDFETEPTGELFF.

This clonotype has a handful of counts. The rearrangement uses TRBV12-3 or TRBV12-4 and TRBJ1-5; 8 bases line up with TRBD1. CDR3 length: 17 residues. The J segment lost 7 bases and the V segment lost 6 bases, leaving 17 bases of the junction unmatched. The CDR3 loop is CASSLAIGQGANQPQHF. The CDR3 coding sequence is TGTGCCAGCAGCCTTGCTATTGGGCAGGGGGCTAACCAGCCCCAGCATTTT.

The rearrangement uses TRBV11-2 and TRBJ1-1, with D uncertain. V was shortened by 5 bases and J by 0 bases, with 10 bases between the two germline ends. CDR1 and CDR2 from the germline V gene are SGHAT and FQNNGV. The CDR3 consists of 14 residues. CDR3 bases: TGTGCCAGCAGCCTACCATCTATGAACACTGAAGCTTTCTTT. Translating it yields CASSLPSMNTEAFF. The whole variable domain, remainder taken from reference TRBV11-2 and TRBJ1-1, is EAGVAQSPRYKIIEKRQSVAFWCNPISGHATLYWYQQILGQGPKLLIQFQNNGVVDDSQLPKDRFSAERLKGVDSTLKIQPAKLEDSAVYLCASSLPSMNTEAFFGQGTRLTVV.

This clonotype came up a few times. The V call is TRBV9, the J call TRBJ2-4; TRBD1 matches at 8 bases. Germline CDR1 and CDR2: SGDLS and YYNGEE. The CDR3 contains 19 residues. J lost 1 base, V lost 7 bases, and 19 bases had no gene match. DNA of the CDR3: TGTGCCAGCCGACTCCTCAAAGGCCGGGACAGGTGGGCCAAAAACATTCAGTACTTC. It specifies CASRLLKGRDRWAKNIQYF.

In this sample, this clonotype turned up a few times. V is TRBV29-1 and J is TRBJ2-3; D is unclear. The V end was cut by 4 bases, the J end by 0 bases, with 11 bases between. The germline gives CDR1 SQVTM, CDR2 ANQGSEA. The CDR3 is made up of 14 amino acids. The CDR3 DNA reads TGCAGCGTTGGTCGAGATTCTAGCACAGATACGCAGTATTTT. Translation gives CSVGRDSSTDTQYF.

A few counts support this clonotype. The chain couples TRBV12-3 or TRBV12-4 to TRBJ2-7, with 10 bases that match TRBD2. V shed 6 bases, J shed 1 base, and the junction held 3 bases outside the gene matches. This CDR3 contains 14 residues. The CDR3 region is CASSTSGDSYEQYF. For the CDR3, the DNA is TGTGCCAGCAGCACTAGCGGGGATTCCTACGAGCAGTACTTC.

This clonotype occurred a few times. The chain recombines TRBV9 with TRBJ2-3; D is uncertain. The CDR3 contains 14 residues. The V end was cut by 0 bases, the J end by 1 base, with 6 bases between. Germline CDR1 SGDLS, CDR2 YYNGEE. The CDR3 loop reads CASSVDPRTDTQYF. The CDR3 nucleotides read TGTGCCAGCAGCGTAGACCCCCGCACAGATACGCAGTATTTT.

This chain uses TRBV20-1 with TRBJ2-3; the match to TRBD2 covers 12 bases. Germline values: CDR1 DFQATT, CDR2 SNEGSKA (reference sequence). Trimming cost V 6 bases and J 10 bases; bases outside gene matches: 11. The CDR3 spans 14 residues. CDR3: CSARLAGERGPQYF. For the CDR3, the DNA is TGCAGTGCGAGACTAGCGGGGGAGCGGGGGCCGCAGTATTTT.

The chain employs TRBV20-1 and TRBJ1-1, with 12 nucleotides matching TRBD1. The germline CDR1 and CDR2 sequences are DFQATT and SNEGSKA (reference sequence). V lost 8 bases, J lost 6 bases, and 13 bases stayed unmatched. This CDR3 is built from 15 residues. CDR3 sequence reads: CSPAGTGGGSAEAFF. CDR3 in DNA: TGCAGTCCAGCCGGGACAGGGGGCGGGAGCGCTGAAGCTTTCTTT.

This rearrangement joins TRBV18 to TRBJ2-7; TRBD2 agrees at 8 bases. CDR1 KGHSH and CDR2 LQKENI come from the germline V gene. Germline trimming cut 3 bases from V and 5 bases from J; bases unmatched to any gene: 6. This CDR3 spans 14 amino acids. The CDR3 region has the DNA TGTGCCAGCTCACCGGGACTAGAGGTGAACGAGCAGTACTTC. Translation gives CASSPGLEVNEQYF.

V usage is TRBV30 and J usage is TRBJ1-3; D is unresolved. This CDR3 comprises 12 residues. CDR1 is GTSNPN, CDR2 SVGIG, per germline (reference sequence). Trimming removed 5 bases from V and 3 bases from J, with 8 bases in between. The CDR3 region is CAWRPNGNTIYF. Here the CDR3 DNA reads TGTGCCTGGCGTCCGAATGGAAACACCATATATTTT.

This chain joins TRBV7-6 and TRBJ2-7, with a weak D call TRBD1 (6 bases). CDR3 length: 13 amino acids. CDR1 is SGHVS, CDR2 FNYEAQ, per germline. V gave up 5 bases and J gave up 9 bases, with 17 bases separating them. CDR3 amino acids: CASSTGMASRQYF. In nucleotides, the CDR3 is TGTGCCAGCAGCACAGGGATGGCATCAAGGCAGTACTTC.

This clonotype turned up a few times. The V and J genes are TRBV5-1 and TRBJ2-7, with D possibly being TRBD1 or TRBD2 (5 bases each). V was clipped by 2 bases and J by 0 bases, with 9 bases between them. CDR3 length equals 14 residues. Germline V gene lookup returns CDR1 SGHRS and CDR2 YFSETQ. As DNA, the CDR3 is TGCGCCAGCAGCTTTCGGGACCACTCCTACGAGCAGTACTTC. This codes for CASSFRDHSYEQYF.

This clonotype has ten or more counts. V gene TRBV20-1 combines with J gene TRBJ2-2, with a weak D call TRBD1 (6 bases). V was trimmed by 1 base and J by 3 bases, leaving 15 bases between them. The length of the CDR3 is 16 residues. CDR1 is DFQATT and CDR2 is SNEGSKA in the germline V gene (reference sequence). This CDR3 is CSARAIGAGDTGELFF. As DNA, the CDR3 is TGCAGTGCTAGAGCAATCGGGGCAGGGGACACCGGGGAGCTGTTTTTT.